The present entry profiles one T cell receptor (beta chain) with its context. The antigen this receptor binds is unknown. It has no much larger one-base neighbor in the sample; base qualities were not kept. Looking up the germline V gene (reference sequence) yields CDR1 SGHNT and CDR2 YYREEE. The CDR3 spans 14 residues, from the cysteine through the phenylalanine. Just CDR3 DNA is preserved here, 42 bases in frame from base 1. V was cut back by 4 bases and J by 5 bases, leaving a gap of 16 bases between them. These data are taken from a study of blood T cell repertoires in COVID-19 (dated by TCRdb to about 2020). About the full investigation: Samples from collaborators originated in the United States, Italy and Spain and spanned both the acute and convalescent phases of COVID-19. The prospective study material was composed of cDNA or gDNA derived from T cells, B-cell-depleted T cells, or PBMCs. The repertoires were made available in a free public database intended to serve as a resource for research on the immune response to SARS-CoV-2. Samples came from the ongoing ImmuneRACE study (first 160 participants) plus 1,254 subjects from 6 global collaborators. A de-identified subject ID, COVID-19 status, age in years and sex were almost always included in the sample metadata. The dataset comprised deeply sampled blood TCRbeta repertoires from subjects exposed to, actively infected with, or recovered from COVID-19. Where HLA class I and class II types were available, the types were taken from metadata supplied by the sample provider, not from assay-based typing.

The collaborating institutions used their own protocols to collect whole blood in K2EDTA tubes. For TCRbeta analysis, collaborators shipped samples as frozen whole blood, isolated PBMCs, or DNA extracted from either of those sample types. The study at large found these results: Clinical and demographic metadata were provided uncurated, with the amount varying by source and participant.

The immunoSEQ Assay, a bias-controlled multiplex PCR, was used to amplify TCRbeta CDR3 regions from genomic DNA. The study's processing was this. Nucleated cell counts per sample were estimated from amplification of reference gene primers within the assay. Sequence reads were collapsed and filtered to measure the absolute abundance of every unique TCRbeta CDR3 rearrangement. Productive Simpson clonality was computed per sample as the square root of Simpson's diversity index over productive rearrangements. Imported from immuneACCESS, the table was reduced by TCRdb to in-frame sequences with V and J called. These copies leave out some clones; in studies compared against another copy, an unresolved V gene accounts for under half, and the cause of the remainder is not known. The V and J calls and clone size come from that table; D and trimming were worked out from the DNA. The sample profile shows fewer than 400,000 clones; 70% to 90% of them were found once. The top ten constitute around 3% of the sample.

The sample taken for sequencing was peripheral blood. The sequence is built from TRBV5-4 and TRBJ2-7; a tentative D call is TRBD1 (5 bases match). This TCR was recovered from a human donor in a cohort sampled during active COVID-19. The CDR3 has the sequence CASSVEQGGNEQYF. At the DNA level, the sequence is TGTGCCAGCAGCGTAGAGCAGGGTGGGAACGAGCAGTACTTC.